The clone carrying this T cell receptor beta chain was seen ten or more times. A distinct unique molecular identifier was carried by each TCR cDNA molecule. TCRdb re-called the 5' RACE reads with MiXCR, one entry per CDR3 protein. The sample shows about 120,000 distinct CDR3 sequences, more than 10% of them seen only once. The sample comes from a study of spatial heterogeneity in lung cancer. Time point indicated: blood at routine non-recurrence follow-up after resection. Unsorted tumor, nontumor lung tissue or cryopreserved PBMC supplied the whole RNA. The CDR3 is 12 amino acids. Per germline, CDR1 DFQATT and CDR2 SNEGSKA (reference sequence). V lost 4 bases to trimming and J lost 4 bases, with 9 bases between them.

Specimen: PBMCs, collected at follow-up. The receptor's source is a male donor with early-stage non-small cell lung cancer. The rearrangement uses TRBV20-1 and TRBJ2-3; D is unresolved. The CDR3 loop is CSAKRPPDTQYF. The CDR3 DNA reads TGCAGTGCTAAGCGTCCGCCAGATACGCAGTATTTT.